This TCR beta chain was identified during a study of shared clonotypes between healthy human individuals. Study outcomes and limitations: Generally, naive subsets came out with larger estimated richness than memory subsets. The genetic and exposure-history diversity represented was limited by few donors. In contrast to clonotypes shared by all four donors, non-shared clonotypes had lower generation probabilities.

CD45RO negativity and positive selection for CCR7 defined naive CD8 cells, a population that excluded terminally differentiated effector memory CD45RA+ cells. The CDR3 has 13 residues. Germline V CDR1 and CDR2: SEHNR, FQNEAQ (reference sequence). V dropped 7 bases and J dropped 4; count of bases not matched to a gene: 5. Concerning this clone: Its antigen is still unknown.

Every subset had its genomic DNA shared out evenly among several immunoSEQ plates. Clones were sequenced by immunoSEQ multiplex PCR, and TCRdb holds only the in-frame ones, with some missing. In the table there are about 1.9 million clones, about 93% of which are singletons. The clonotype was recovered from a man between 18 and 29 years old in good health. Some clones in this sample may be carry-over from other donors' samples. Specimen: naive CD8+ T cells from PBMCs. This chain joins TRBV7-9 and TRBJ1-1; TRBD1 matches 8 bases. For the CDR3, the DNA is TGTGCCAGCATCAGGGGGCCGGGCACTGAAGCTTTCTTT. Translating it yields CASIRGPGTEAFF.